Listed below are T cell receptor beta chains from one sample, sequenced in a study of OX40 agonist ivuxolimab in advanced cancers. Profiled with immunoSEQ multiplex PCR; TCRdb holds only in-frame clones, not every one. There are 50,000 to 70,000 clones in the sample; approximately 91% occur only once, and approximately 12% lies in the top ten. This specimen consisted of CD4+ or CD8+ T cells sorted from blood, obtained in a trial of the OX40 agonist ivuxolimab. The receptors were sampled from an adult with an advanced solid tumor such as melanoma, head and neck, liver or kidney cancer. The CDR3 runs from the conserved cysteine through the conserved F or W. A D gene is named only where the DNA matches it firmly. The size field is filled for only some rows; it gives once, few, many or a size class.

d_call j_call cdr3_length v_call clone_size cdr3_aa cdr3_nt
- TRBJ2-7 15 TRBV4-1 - CASSQGGSGSYEQYF TGCGCCAGCAGCCAAGGGGGTAGCGGCTCCTACGAGCAGTACTTC
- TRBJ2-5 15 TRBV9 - CASSGEGGYQETQYF TGTGCCAGCAGCGGCGAAGGAGGATACCAAGAGACCCAGTACTTC
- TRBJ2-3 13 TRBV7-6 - CASSFGASDTQYF TGTGCCAGCAGCTTTGGGGCGTCAGATACGCAGTATTTT
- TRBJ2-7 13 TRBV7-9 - CASGPPILYEQYF TGTGCCAGCGGACCCCCCATCCTTTACGAGCAGTACTTC
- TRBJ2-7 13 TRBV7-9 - CASSLPYSYEQYF TGTGCCAGCAGCCTCCCCTATTCCTACGAGCAGTACTTC
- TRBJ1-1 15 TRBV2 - CASRGRFGLNTEAFF TGTGCCAGCAGGGGCCGGTTCGGTTTGAACACTGAAGCTTTCTTT
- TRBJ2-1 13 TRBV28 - CASRGGGYNEQFF TGTGCCAGCAGGGGAGGGGGTTACAATGAGCAGTTCTTC
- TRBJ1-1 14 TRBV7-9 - CASSLVGENTEAFF TGTGCCAGCAGCTTAGTGGGAGAAAACACTGAAGCTTTCTTT
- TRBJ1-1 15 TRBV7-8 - CASSLAAGTERGAFF TGTGCCAGCAGCTTAGCGGCAGGGACTGAAAGGGGAGCTTTCTTT
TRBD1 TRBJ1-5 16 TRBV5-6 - CASSLGGGSRNQPQHF TGTGCCAGCAGCTTGGGAGGGGGCTCTAGAAATCAGCCCCAGCATTTT
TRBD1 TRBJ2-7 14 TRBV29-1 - CSVPVGTGISEQYF TGCAGCGTCCCCGTCGGGACAGGGATTTCCGAGCAGTACTTC
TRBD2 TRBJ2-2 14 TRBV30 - CAWNVGGRPGELFF TGTGCCTGGAACGTGGGAGGGCGTCCCGGGGAGCTGTTTTTT
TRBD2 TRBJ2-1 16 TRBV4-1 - CASSQDLAGGYNEQFF TGCGCCAGCAGCCAAGATTTAGCGGGAGGGTACAATGAGCAGTTCTTC
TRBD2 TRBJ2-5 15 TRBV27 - CASSSETSGRETQYF TGTGCCAGCAGTTCGGAGACTAGCGGGAGAGAGACCCAGTACTTC
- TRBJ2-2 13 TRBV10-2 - CASSEPLPGELFF TGCGCCAGCAGTGAGCCTCTTCCCGGGGAGCTGTTTTTT
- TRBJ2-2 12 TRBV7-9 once CASSRGPGELFF TGTGCCAGCAGTCGGGGACCCGGGGAGCTGTTTTTT
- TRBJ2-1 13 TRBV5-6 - CASSTTVVREQFF TGTGCCAGCAGCACCACTGTCGTCCGTGAGCAGTTCTTC
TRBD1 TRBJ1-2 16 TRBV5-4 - CASRWGATGDNYGYTF TGTGCCAGCAGGTGGGGTGCGACAGGGGATAACTATGGCTACACCTTC
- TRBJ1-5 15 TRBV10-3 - CAISETGRGNQPQHF TGTGCCATCAGTGAGACAGGGAGAGGCAATCAGCCCCAGCATTTT
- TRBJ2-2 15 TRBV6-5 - CASSYYSGDAGELFF TGTGCCAGCAGTTACTATTCGGGAGACGCCGGGGAGCTGTTTTTT
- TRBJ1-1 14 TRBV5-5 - CASSFHQGGTEAFF TGTGCCAGCAGCTTTCATCAGGGAGGCACTGAAGCTTTCTTT
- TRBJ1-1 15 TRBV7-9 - CASSFSRTLNTEAFF TGTGCCAGCAGCTTTAGTCGGACCCTGAACACTGAAGCTTTCTTT
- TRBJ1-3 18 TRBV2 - CASSEFHQALDSGNTIYF TGTGCCAGCAGTGAGTTCCATCAGGCTCTCGACTCTGGAAACACCATATATTTT
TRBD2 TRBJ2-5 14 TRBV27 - CASSQLAGEETQYF TGTGCCAGCAGTCAACTAGCGGGGGAGGAGACCCAGTACTTC
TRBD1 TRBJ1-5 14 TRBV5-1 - CASSLGTDNQPQHF TGCGCCAGCAGCTTAGGGACAGATAATCAGCCCCAGCATTTT
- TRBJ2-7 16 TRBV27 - CASSSYDSTAPYEQYF TGTGCCAGCAGTTCTTATGATTCGACAGCCCCCTACGAGCAGTACTTC